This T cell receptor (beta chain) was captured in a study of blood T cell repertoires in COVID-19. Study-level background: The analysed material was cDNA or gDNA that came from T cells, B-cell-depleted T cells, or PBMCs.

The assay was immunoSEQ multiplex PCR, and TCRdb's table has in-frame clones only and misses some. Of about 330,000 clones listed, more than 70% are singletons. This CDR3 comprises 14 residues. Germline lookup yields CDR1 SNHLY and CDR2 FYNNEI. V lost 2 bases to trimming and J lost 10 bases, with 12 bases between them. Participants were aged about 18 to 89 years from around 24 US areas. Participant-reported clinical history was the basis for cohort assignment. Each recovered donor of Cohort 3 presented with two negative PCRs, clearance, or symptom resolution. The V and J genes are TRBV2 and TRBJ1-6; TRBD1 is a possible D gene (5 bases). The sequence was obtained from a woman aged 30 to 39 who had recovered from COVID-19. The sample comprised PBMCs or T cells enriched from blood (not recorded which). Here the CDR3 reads CASSERFGGSPLHF. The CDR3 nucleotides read TGTGCCAGCAGTGAAAGATTTGGGGGGTCACCCCTCCACTTT.